A single count supports the clone carrying this T cell receptor (beta chain). Its antigen is as yet unknown. Per the germline V gene, CDR1 is MDHEN and CDR2 is SYDVKM. The CDR3 totals 12 residues. Trimming took off 11 bases at V and 10 bases at J, with 20 bases between the two ends. This record belongs to a study of blood T cells in healthy people across ages. Study conclusions and caveats: Expanded clonotype changes were possibly confounded by unknown donor CMV status. While age rose, TCR beta diversity per million T cells dropped in a roughly linear way.

With a J-beta primer mix and a sample-barcoded 5' primer, a second PCR ran about 7 to 12 cycles. Using its own MiXCR run on the 5' RACE reads, TCRdb lists one record per CDR3 protein. The repertoire holds around 1,900,000 distinct CDR3 sequences, with 39% as singletons. Healthy Russian Caucasian donors spanned ages about 6 to 100 years. This chain uses TRBV28 with TRBJ1-1, with D possibly matching TRBD1 (5 bases). Sequenced material: blood. The TCR was taken from a human donor in good health. The CDR3, as DNA: TGTGCCGGCACCTCGGGGGGTGGTAGAGCTTTCTTT. It specifies CAGTSGGGRAFF.